This paragraph reports one T cell receptor beta chain. The source of the sample is a study of T cells in Graves' hyperthyroidism and ophthalmopathy. The germline gives CDR1 SQVTM, CDR2 ANQGSEA. CDR3 length: 14 residues. V was clipped by 7 bases and J by 5 bases, with 20 bases between them. Amplified TCR beta CDR3 regions derived from RNA transcripts. The study used the HTBI primer set for a first-round RT-PCR of the TCR CDR3. TCRdb processed the multiplex PCR reads anew with MiXCR; each CDR3 protein has one entry. There are around 600,000 distinct CDR3 sequences in the sample; around 13% occur only once, and under 15% lies in the top ten. This sample holds PBMCs from less than 13 ml fresh peripheral blood.

The receptor comes from a woman aged 45-59 years with Graves' ophthalmopathy. Sequences were obtained from blood. The chain uses TRBV29-1 and TRBJ2-5; maybe TRBD1 (6 bases). Here the CDR3 DNA reads TGCAGCGCCACCCCCAACACAGGGTACGAGACCCAGTACTTC. Its translation: CSATPNTGYETQYF. Variable domain in full (rest from reference TRBV29-1 and TRBJ2-5): SAVISQKPSRDICQRGTSLTIQCQVDSQVTMMFWYRQQPGQSLTLIATANQGSEATYESGFVIDKFPISRPNLTFSTLTVSNMSPEDSSIYLCSATPNTGYETQYFGPGTRLLVL.